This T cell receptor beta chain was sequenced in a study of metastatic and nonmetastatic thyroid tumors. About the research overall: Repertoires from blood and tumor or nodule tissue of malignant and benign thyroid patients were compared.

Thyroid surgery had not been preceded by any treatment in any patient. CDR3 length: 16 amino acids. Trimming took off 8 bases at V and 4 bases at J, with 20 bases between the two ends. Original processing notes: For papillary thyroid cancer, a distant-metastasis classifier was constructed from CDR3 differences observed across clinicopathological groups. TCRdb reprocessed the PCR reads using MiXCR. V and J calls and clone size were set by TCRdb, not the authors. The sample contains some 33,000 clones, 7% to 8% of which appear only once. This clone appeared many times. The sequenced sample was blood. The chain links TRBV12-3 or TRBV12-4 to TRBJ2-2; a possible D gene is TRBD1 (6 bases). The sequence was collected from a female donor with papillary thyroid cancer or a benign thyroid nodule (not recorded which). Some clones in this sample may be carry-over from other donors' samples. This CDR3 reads CASAHRAGVITGELFF. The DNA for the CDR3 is TGTGCCAGCGCGCATCGGGCAGGGGTCATCACCGGGGAGCTGTTTTTT.